The 18 T cell receptor beta chains reported below all come from one sample, sequenced in a study of graft-versus-host responses after intestinal transplantation. Using immunoSEQ multiplex PCR, the repertoire was profiled, and TCRdb retains in-frame clones only, with some absent. The sample yields about 24,000 clones, roughly 42% seen once. The sample consisted of alloreactive CD4+ T cells from a mixed lymphocyte reaction culture, taken before intestinal transplant. Noted subset: CFSE-low proliferating T cells sorted from roughly six-day pre-transplant mixed lymphocyte reaction (GvH or HvG direction). All receptors come from a human patient who received an intestinal transplant.

The rearrangement uses TRBV11-3 and TRBJ2-5; 7 bases line up with TRBD1. Germline V CDR1 and CDR2: SGHNT, YENEEA. J lost 2 bases, V lost 1 base, and 4 bases had no gene match. CDR3 length: 15 residues. The CDR3 loop reads CASSLVGRGQETQYF. CDR3 bases: TGTGCCAGCAGCTTAGTGGGCAGGGGGCAAGAGACCCAGTACTTC.

This clone rates as medium-sized. This rearrangement joins TRBV5-5 to TRBJ1-6, with TRBD1 matching over 8 bases. The CDR3 consists of 16 residues. Germline V gene sequence: CDR1 SGHKS, CDR2 YYEKEE (reference sequence). With V trimmed by 4 bases and J by 9 bases, 12 bases remained unmatched. The CDR3 DNA reads TGTGCCAGCAGCGGAGCGACAGGGGCCGCGGGTTCACCCCTCCACTTT. Translation: CASSGATGAAGSPLHF.

This clone was seen more than once but under ten times. The J gene is TRBJ1-6, the V gene TRBV5-4; D possibly corresponds to TRBD1 (5 bases). The CDR3 is 12 amino acids. CDR1 is SGHNT, CDR2 YYREEE, per germline (reference sequence). V was clipped by 5 bases and J by 12 bases, with 12 bases between them. The CDR3 nucleotides are TGTGCCAGCAGTCCCGGGGGTTTACCCCTCCACTTT. This encodes CASSPGGLPLHF.

The chain employs TRBV9 and TRBJ2-7; no clear D. V was clipped by 2 bases and J by 1 base, with 7 bases between them. The CDR3 consists of 13 residues. Germline V CDR1 and CDR2: SGDLS, YYNGEE. This chain's CDR3 is CASSVPSSYEQYF. The CDR3 region has the DNA TGTGCCAGCAGCGTTCCTAGTTCCTACGAGCAGTACTTC.

The genes are TRBV4-2 and TRBJ2-7, with 14 bases identical to TRBD2. The germline CDR1 and CDR2 sequences are LGHNA and YNFKEQ. This CDR3 is built from 17 residues. V was clipped by 4 bases and J by 4 bases; unmatched bases: 9. The CDR3 sequence is CASSRGTSGRGAYEQYF. For the CDR3, the DNA is TGTGCCAGCAGCCGGGGGACTAGCGGGAGAGGGGCTTACGAGCAGTACTTC.

V and J are TRBV6-8 and TRBJ2-1; possible D gene TRBD2, 6 bases. Trimming removed 7 bases at V and 2 bases at J, with 15 bases between. Germline-derived CDR1 and CDR2 are MNHGY and SAAAGT. CDR3 length equals 15 residues. The CDR3 region is CASTYPGGAYNEQFF. The CDR3 DNA reads TGTGCCAGCACCTACCCCGGCGGGGCCTACAATGAGCAGTTCTTC.

The chain joins TRBV25-1 to TRBJ2-2, with TRBD1 matching 12 bases. The CDR3 is made up of 17 amino acids. V gave up 4 bases and J gave up 7 bases; unmatched junction bases: 10. CDR1 is MGHDK and CDR2 is SYGVNS in the germline V gene. CDR3: CASSAQSGQGALGELFF. As DNA, the CDR3 is TGTGCCAGCAGTGCTCAATCGGGACAGGGGGCTCTCGGGGAGCTGTTTTTT.

The rearrangement uses TRBV10-2 and TRBJ2-7; D gene ambiguous. The CDR3 is 15 residues long. Germline-derived CDR1 and CDR2 are WSHSY and SAAADI. The V end was cut by 0 bases, the J end by 7 bases, with 16 bases between. The CDR3 sequence: CASSESMWNLREQYF. In DNA, the CDR3 is TGCGCCAGCAGTGAGTCTATGTGGAACTTGAGGGAGCAGTACTTC.

The CDR3 DNA reads as TGTGCCAGCAGTTACCGAGGGACAGCGAATTCACCCCTCCACTTT. Translated: CASSYRGTANSPLHF. The chain links TRBV6-5 to TRBJ1-6; 7 bases match TRBD1. The CDR3 consists of 15 residues. V was pared by 2 bases and J by 7 bases, with 5 bases of the junction left unmatched. Germline-derived CDR1 and CDR2 are MNHEY and SVGAGI.

The rearrangement links TRBV18 to TRBJ1-6, with a possible D match to TRBD1 (5 bases). Germline V lookup: CDR1 KGHSH, CDR2 LQKENI. The CDR3 sequence is 14 residues long. Trimming left V 3 bases short and J 11 bases short, with 14 bases between. CDR3 sequence reads: CASSPQGPGAPLHF. The CDR3 coding sequence is TGTGCCAGCTCACCGCAGGGACCGGGGGCACCCCTCCACTTT. The whole variable domain, filled in from reference TRBV18 and TRBJ1-6, reads NAGVMQNPRHLVRRRGQEARLRCSPMKGHSHVYWYRQLPEEGLKFMVYLQKENIIDESGMPKERFSAEFPKEGPSILRIQQVVRGDSAAYFCASSPQGPGAPLHFGNGTRLTVT.

The chain couples TRBV28 to TRBJ2-1; 7 bases agree with TRBD2. Per germline, CDR1 MDHEN and CDR2 SYDVKM. Germline trimming cut 2 bases from V and 1 base from J; bases unmatched to any gene: 23. This CDR3 is 22 amino acids long. CDR3 region: CASSLSWASGFYLLGSYNEQFF. CDR3 nucleotide sequence: TGTGCCAGCAGTTTAAGCTGGGCTAGCGGATTCTACTTGTTGGGGTCCTACAATGAGCAGTTCTTC.

The chain recombines TRBV5-1 with TRBJ2-3; 13 nucleotides agree with TRBD2. CDR3 size: 17 residues. Germline trimming cut 4 bases from V and 0 bases from J; bases unmatched to any gene: 5. CDR1 is SGHRS and CDR2 is YFSETQ in the germline V gene. The CDR3 sequence is CASSVWGLAGSTDTQYF. The CDR3 DNA sequence: TGCGCCAGCAGCGTATGGGGACTAGCGGGAAGCACAGATACGCAGTATTTT.

CDR3 region: CASSLSLPTDTQYF. In nucleotides, the CDR3 is TGTGCCAGCAGCTTGAGTCTCCCCACAGATACGCAGTATTTT. V and J are TRBV7-2 and TRBJ2-3; D is uncertain. Germline V gene sequence: CDR1 SGHTA, CDR2 FQGNSA. This CDR3 is built from 14 residues. Trimming left V 3 bases short and J 2 bases short, with 9 bases between. Using reference TRBV7-2 and TRBJ2-3 for the parts outside the CDR3, the full variable domain is GAGVSQSPSNKVTEKGKDVELRCDPISGHTALYWYRQSLGQGLEFLIYFQGNSAPDKSGLPSDRFSAERTGGSVSTLTIQRTQQEDSAVYLCASSLSLPTDTQYFGPGTRLTVL.

The chain has TRBV5-4 and TRBJ1-6; tentative D call: TRBD1 (5 bases). The V and J ends lost 2 bases and 8 bases respectively, with 11 bases between them. Germline CDR1 SGHNT, CDR2 YYREEE (reference sequence). The CDR3 contains 14 residues. The CDR3: CASSFPGGDSPLHF. As DNA, the CDR3 is TGTGCCAGCAGCTTCCCGGGGGGTGATTCACCCCTCCACTTT.

The chain is built from TRBV18 and TRBJ2-6; a possible D gene is TRBD1 (5 bases). CDR3 length equals 18 residues. The V and J ends lost 2 bases and 1 base respectively, with 15 bases between them. Germline V gives CDR1 KGHSH, CDR2 LQKENI. This CDR3 reads CASSPIRGPTSGANVLTF. The CDR3 nucleotides read TGTGCCAGCTCACCAATAAGGGGTCCCACTTCTGGGGCCAACGTCCTGACTTTC.

The table lists this clone with a few counts. The chain links TRBV19 to TRBJ1-6, with 9 bases identical to TRBD1. The germline V gene has CDR1 LNHDA and CDR2 SQIVND (reference sequence). This CDR3 has 15 residues. The J segment lost 10 bases and the V segment lost 7 bases, leaving 11 bases of the junction unmatched. In nucleotides, the CDR3 is TGTGCCAGTACAATTACAGGGGGCACTACCTCACCCCTCCACTTT. This codes for CASTITGGTTSPLHF.

The V call is TRBV6-5, the J call TRBJ1-6; no clear D. Looked up from germline, CDR1 is MNHEY and CDR2 is SVGAGI. The CDR3 consists of 15 residues. Trimming pared 4 bases from V and 7 bases from J, leaving 14 bases between. This CDR3 is CASSSWTGLNSPLHF. In DNA, the CDR3 is TGTGCCAGCAGTTCTTGGACTGGGTTGAATTCACCCCTCCACTTT.

As for this clone: The same CDR3 also results from other DNA sequences found in this sample. This rearrangement joins TRBV6-5 to TRBJ2-7; 8 nucleotides agree with TRBD2. Losses at the gene ends were 1 base for V and 0 bases for J; bases not matched to a gene: 2. Germline V lookup: CDR1 MNHEY, CDR2 SVGAGI. The CDR3 sequence is 15 residues long. The CDR3 reads CASSYLAGSSYEQYF. For the CDR3, the DNA is TGTGCCAGCAGTTACTTAGCGGGGAGCTCCTACGAGCAGTACTTC.